This TCR beta chain appears in the sequencing data of a study of CD8+ T cells in alopecia areata. Extracted RNA was reverse transcribed into cDNA, the sequencing template. Data came from immunoSEQ multiplex PCR; TCRdb stores just in-frame clones and leaves some out. The sample has under 130,000 clones, approximately 52% seen once. Broader study findings: Scalp specimens additionally yield sequences from normal skin's resident alphabeta T cells. Mice showed clearer TCR sharing than patients did, a gap that was possibly HLA-related. Elevated clonality characterized lesional scalp relative to normal scalp, particularly in alopecia totalis/universalis.

The V gene lost 1 base and the J gene lost 9 bases, with 19 bases spanning the gap. The CDR3 runs to 15 residues. Germline CDR1 and CDR2: SGHVS and FQNEAQ. Points on this clone: As yet, its antigen is unknown.

Material: CD4+ T cells sorted from blood. This clonotype was sampled from a human donor in good health. The chain couples TRBV7-8 to TRBJ2-7; D may match TRBD1 or TRBD2 (5 bases each). DNA of the CDR3: TGTGCCAGCAGCTTAGGGGATGGGGACCGAGGAAGGCAGTACTTC. It encodes CASSLGDGDRGRQYF.